One sample yielded the 21 T cell receptor beta chains listed below, sequenced in a study of blood T cells in healthy people across ages (dated by TCRdb to the mid-2010s). Libraries were prepared through 5' RACE. Instrument on record: Illumina HiSeq 2500. A second roughly 6 to 12 cycle PCR used a sample-barcoded 5' primer and a J-beta primer mix. TCRdb applied fastp at Q25 and MiXCR to the public reads, then kept only in-frame beta chains. Rows merge per CDR3 protein into single entries with the most common DNA and genes. This sample gives approximately 800,000 distinct CDR3 sequences in total; over 45% of them show up just once. 20% to 25% of the sample rests with the top ten. Sequenced: blood. All receptors come from a man aged 30-40 years in good health.

The chain uses TRBV29-1 and TRBJ2-4, with TRBD1 matching 8 bases. The J call is uncertain, as TRBJ2-7 better fits the DNA end. CDR3 length: 12 residues. CDR1 and CDR2 (germline): SQVTM, ANQGSEA. Here the CDR3 DNA reads TGCAGCGCAGGGACAGGAGGAAACGAGCAGTACTTC. Translated: CSAGTGGNEQYF.

The gene calls are TRBV18 and TRBJ2-5; 9 nucleotides align to TRBD2. The DNA end is more similar to TRBJ2-7, so the J call may be wrong. CDR3 length equals 15 residues. Germline CDR1 KGHSH, CDR2 LQKENI. The CDR3 here is CASSPMGTSSGEQYF. In DNA, the CDR3 is TGTGCCAGCTCACCAATGGGGACTAGCTCCGGCGAGCAGTACTTC.

This clonotype was seen a single time. This CDR3 is CASSSKAGEVETQYF. Written as DNA, the CDR3 is TGTGCCAGCAGCTCCAAAGCGGGAGAGGTAGAGACCCAGTACTTC. The chain has TRBV11-3 and TRBJ2-5; 8 nucleotides align to TRBD2. V lost 4 bases to trimming and J lost 4 bases; unmatched junction nucleotides: 8. From germline, CDR1 is SGHNT and CDR2 YENEEA. This CDR3 contains 15 residues.

The V call is TRBV11-2, the J call TRBJ1-2; TRBD1 is a possible D gene (6 bases). This CDR3 is 17 amino acids long. Germline V CDR1 and CDR2: SGHAT, FQNNGV. The V end was cut by 3 bases, the J end by 4 bases, with 21 bases between. The CDR3 spells CASSFSRFRGAAYGYTF. The CDR3 coding sequence is TGTGCCAGCAGCTTCTCACGGTTTCGGGGGGCGGCCTATGGCTACACCTTC.

The CDR3 nucleotides are TGTGCCAGCAGCGTTGCAGGGGGCCGTGACTACACCTTC. Amino acids: CASSVAGGRDYTF. The chain is built from TRBV7-9 and TRBJ1-2; 8 nucleotides agree with TRBD1. The CDR3 spans 13 residues. Germline V gene lookup returns CDR1 SEHNR and CDR2 FQNEAQ (reference sequence). V lost 5 bases, J lost 10 bases, and 9 bases stayed unmatched.

This clonotype appeared a single time. This chain links TRBV29-1 with TRBJ2-5, with 10 bases matching TRBD2. Germline assignment: CDR1 SQVTM and CDR2 ANQGSEA. Losses at the gene ends were 6 bases for V and 5 bases for J; bases not matched to a gene: 9. This CDR3 contains 14 residues. The CDR3 nucleotides read TGCAGCGTCCGGACTAGCGGAGGGGGGGAGACCCAGTACTTC. This codes for CSVRTSGGGETQYF.

V gene TRBV7-2 combines with J gene TRBJ2-1; tentatively, D is TRBD2 (5 bases). The germline V gene encodes CDR1 SGHTA and CDR2 FQGNSA. The CDR3 is 16 amino acids. V lost 5 bases and J lost 7, with 21 bases in between. This chain's CDR3 is CASSPRPGRNVNEQFF. The DNA of the CDR3 is TGTGCCAGCAGCCCCCGCCCGGGAAGAAACGTGAATGAGCAGTTCTTC.

The CDR3 bases are TGTGCCAGCAGCTTCGGGTCACAGGGAAGCGATCAGCCCCAGCATTTT. This sequence encodes CASSFGSQGSDQPQHF. This chain links TRBV7-2 with TRBJ1-5, with a tentative D call TRBD1 (6 bases). The germline gives CDR1 SGHTA, CDR2 FQGNSA. Trimming took 3 bases from V and 5 from J, leaving 17 bases between them. The CDR3 extends over 16 amino acids.

The rearrangement uses TRBV9 and TRBJ2-5; a weak D match, TRBD2 (5 bases). Germline V gene data show CDR1 as SGDLS and CDR2 as YYNGEE. The V end was cut by 7 bases, the J end by 11 bases, with 18 bases between. This CDR3 has 12 residues. The CDR3 region is CASSPGPAEQYF. In DNA, the CDR3 is TGTGCCAGCTCCCCCGGGCCAGCGGAGCAGTACTTC.

The rearrangement uses TRBV5-1 and TRBJ2-6; D not resolved. Germline assignment: CDR1 SGHRS and CDR2 YFSETQ. V shed 4 bases and J shed 7 bases, with 18 bases lying between them. The CDR3 runs 16 residues. The CDR3 loop reads CASSPQHLLDANVLTF. CDR3 DNA: TGCGCCAGCAGCCCCCAACACCTCTTGGACGCCAACGTCCTGACTTTC.

This clonotype showed up just once. The V gene is TRBV6-5, the J gene TRBJ1-2; D unclear. V was clipped by 4 bases and J by 8 bases, with 26 bases between them. The germline CDR1 and CDR2 sequences are MNHEY and SVGAGI. The CDR3 totals 17 residues. CDR3 protein: CASSSDSLERETGGYTF. CDR3 DNA: TGTGCCAGCAGTTCTGACTCCCTTGAACGGGAGACGGGGGGCTACACCTTC.

The gene calls are TRBV13 and TRBJ2-7, with D possibly TRBD1 on 6 matching bases. The J call may be faulty, since TRBJ2-5 better matches the DNA end. Germline CDR1 and CDR2: PRHDT and FYEKMQ (reference sequence). This CDR3 is built from 15 residues. The CDR3 DNA reads as TGTGCCAGCAGCTTACCGGGACACGGCCAAGAGACCCAGTACTTC. Its protein is CASSLPGHGQETQYF.

The CDR3 region is CASSSHGFSKDSQVSSPLHF. DNA of the CDR3: TGTGCCAGCAGCTCACACGGTTTTTCCAAGGACAGTCAAGTCAGTTCACCCCTCCACTTT. J is TRBJ1-6 and V is TRBV6-2 or TRBV6-3; weak D call: TRBD1 (6 bases). Germline V gene data show CDR1 as MNHEY and CDR2 as SVGEGT. V lost 6 bases, J lost 9 bases, and 33 bases lay in between. The CDR3 runs 20 residues.

The V and J genes are TRBV4-2 and TRBJ1-5; maybe TRBD1 (5 bases). The CDR3 extends over 16 amino acids. CDR1 is LGHNA and CDR2 is YNFKEQ in the germline V gene. The V end was cut by 1 base, the J end by 10 bases, with 20 bases between. This CDR3 reads CASSQGGDRKISPQHF. The CDR3 DNA sequence: TGTGCCAGCAGCCAAGGGGGAGACAGAAAAATCAGCCCCCAGCATTTT.

The V call is TRBV21-1, the J call TRBJ2-4; TRBD1, the table's D call, was not compared with the DNA. TRBV21-1 constitutes a pseudogene. The CDR3 runs to 15 residues. The CDR3 nucleotides are TGTGCCAGCAGCAAGCGACAGGGATTCTTTTACAAGCAGTACTTC. This encodes CASSKRQGFFYKQYF.

This chain joins TRBV5-1 and TRBJ2-7, with D hard to call. The J call may be faulty, since TRBJ2-5 better matches the DNA end. The CDR3 contains 13 residues. Germline CDR1 and CDR2: SGHRS and YFSETQ. The CDR3 sequence: CASRRLLMETQYF. The CDR3 DNA sequence: TGCGCCAGCCGAAGATTGTTAATGGAGACCCAGTACTTC.

Remarks on this clonotype: A single base separates this from a much larger clone, so it may be a read error. V usage is TRBV6-5 and J usage is TRBJ2-1; TRBD1 or TRBD2 may be the D gene (5 bases each). V lost 6 bases and J lost 4, with 13 bases in between. Germline V gene lookup returns CDR1 MNHEY and CDR2 SVGAGI. The CDR3 contains 14 residues. CDR3 coding DNA: TGTGCCAGCAGACCCGGGGCAGAGTACAATGAGCAGTTCTTC. Protein: CASRPGAEYNEQFF.

This clonotype has only a few counts. V is TRBV20-1 and J is TRBJ2-1; D unclear. V was trimmed by 1 base and J by 4 bases, leaving 5 bases between them. The CDR3 is made up of 12 amino acids. CDR1 DFQATT and CDR2 SNEGSKA come from the germline V gene (reference sequence). CDR3 sequence: CSARGEYNEQFF. The CDR3 region has the DNA TGCAGTGCTAGAGGCGAATACAATGAGCAGTTCTTC.

This clonotype was picked up a small number of times. This rearrangement joins TRBV20-1 to TRBJ1-2; a possible D gene is TRBD1 (5 bases). The V and J ends lost 1 base and 0 bases respectively, with 9 bases between them. This CDR3 comprises 14 residues. The germline gives CDR1 DFQATT, CDR2 SNEGSKA (reference sequence). CDR3 sequence: CSARGAGSNYGYTF. The CDR3 nucleotides read TGCAGTGCTAGAGGCGCAGGGTCTAACTATGGCTACACCTTC.

The chain carries TRBV7-9 and TRBJ2-4, with D unresolved. The DNA matches TRBJ2-7 better at its end, which makes the J call doubtful. CDR3 length: 14 residues. Germline CDR1 and CDR2: SEHNR and FQNEAQ (reference sequence). This CDR3 is CASSSQTRPYEQYF. CDR3 nucleotide sequence: TGTGCCAGCAGCTCGCAGACAAGGCCCTACGAGCAGTACTTC.

Concerning this clonotype: A read error may account for a junction end that differs from germline. The chain joins TRBV7-2 to TRBJ2-6; D perhaps matches TRBD1 (5 bases). The germline CDR1 and CDR2 sequences are SGHTA and FQGNSA. This CDR3 spans 15 amino acids. CDR3 amino acids: CASSSWTSGANVLAF. CDR3 nucleotides: TGTGCCAGCAGCTCGTGGACGTCTGGGGCCAACGTCCTGGCTTTC.